This is a list of T cell receptor beta chains from one sample in a study of T cells in localized non-small cell lung cancer. Sequenced by immunoSEQ multiplex PCR; TCRdb stores in-frame clones only, minus some. This sample yields 130,000 or so clones, of which around 90% are seen a single time; around 1.5% belongs to the top ten. This material consisted of peripheral blood, taken before any cancer treatment. The receptors were gathered from a female donor of 60 years or more with stage I lung adenocarcinoma. Both conserved end residues are part of each CDR3. A D gene is named only where the DNA matches it firmly. Size is omitted from some rows. Given values are once, few, many or a class for expanded clones.

V gene,D gene,J gene,clone size,CDR3 protein,CDR3 DNA
TRBV29-1,-,TRBJ1-5,-,CSVAQGYSNQPQHF,TGCAGCGTTGCTCAGGGCTATAGCAATCAGCCCCAGCATTTT
TRBV14,-,TRBJ1-4,-,CASSQGLGEKLFF,TGTGCCAGCAGCCAAGGCTTGGGTGAAAAACTGTTTTTT
TRBV29-1,-,TRBJ2-1,-,CSGTNREIYNEQFF,TGCAGCGGAACTAACAGGGAGATCTACAATGAGCAGTTCTTC
TRBV2,-,TRBJ1-2,-,CASSPTQLIQGSGYTF,TGTGCCAGCAGTCCAACACAACTTATCCAGGGGTCTGGCTACACCTTC
TRBV27,-,TRBJ2-1,-,CASRMTPYNEQFF,TGTGCCAGCAGGATGACTCCCTACAATGAGCAGTTCTTC
TRBV5-5,TRBD1,TRBJ1-1,-,CASTLGGQGLNTEAFF,TGTGCCAGCACCTTGGGGGGACAGGGCTTGAACACTGAAGCTTTCTTT
TRBV29-1,-,TRBJ1-2,few,CSGGSAYTF,TGCAGCGGGGGGTCGGCCTACACCTTC
TRBV18,-,TRBJ1-1,-,CASSSQGNTEAFF,TGTGCCAGCTCATCTCAGGGGAACACTGAAGCTTTCTTT
TRBV10-3,-,TRBJ1-1,-,CAISEPKGKTFF,TGTGCCATCAGTGAACCTAAGGGCAAGACTTTCTTT
TRBV5-1,-,TRBJ2-5,once,CASSFGVTQYF,TGCGCCAGCAGCTTCGGTGTGACCCAGTACTTC
TRBV4-2,-,TRBJ2-2,-,CASSQEWVGELFF,TGTGCCAGCAGCCAAGAGTGGGTTGGGGAGCTGTTTTTT
TRBV28,TRBD1,TRBJ2-7,-,CASSSPTGGGEQYF,TGTGCCAGCAGTTCGCCTACAGGGGGTGGCGAGCAGTACTTC
TRBV7-9,TRBD1,TRBJ2-3,-,CASSSTGGGTDTQYF,TGTGCCAGCAGCTCGACAGGGGGCGGGACAGATACGCAGTATTTT
TRBV6-1,-,TRBJ1-4,-,CASRGGGEKLFF,TGTGCCAGCCGCGGGGGTGGAGAAAAACTGTTTTTT
TRBV11-3,TRBD2,TRBJ2-1,-,CASTYSGGLYYNEQFF,TGTGCCAGCACCTATTCCGGGGGGTTGTACTACAATGAGCAGTTCTTC
TRBV6-4,-,TRBJ2-3,-,CASSAGTSTDTQYF,TGTGCCAGCAGTGCCGGGACTAGCACAGATACGCAGTATTTT
TRBV30,TRBD1,TRBJ1-4,few,CASRGGSEKLFF,TGTGCCTCACGAGGGGGCAGTGAAAAACTGTTTTTT
TRBV6-5,-,TRBJ2-4,-,CASSSLGQNIQYF,TGTGCCAGCAGTTCTCTCGGCCAAAACATTCAGTACTTC
TRBV29-1,TRBD2,TRBJ2-7,once,CSVGGLAGAEQYF,TGCAGCGTTGGAGGTTTAGCGGGAGCTGAGCAGTACTTC
TRBV5-1,TRBD2,TRBJ2-7,once,CASSLGLAGALGTYEQYF,TGCGCCAGCAGCTTGGGTCTAGCGGGAGCCTTGGGGACCTACGAGCAGTACTTC
TRBV28,-,TRBJ1-5,-,CASSRGGNSNQPQHF,TGTGCCAGCAGTAGAGGGGGAAATAGCAATCAGCCCCAGCATTTT
TRBV5-1,TRBD2,TRBJ2-2,-,CASKETSGTGELFF,TGCGCCAGCAAAGAGACTAGCGGGACCGGGGAGCTGTTTTTT
TRBV10-3,-,TRBJ1-5,-,CAISGEGPYQPQHF,TGTGCCATCAGTGGTGAGGGACCCTATCAGCCCCAGCATTTT
TRBV7-9,-,TRBJ2-7,-,CGYNRNNEQYF,TGTGGGTACAACCGGAACAACGAGCAGTACTTC
TRBV5-4,TRBD1,TRBJ1-2,-,CASSPGQGVYGYTF,TGTGCCAGCAGCCCGGGACAGGGGGTCTATGGCTACACCTTC
TRBV7-2,TRBD2,TRBJ2-1,once,CASSLRELADHYNEQFF,TGTGCCAGCAGCCTCCGGGAACTAGCGGACCACTACAATGAGCAGTTCTTC
TRBV15,-,TRBJ2-3,-,CATSRDLPSRHDTQYF,TGTGCCACCAGCAGAGATCTCCCGTCCAGACATGATACGCAGTATTTT